These 2 T cell receptor beta chains were all obtained from the same sample, sequenced in a study of identical twins. TCRdb re-called the 5' RACE reads through MiXCR, storing one row per CDR3 protein. The sample lists 1.5 million to 2 million distinct CDR3 sequences; about 31% were seen once. Sample: cord blood. These receptors all come from a newborn girl in good health.

This clonotype has more than one count but fewer than ten. The V and J genes are TRBV9 and TRBJ2-3; 11 nucleotides agree with TRBD2. The CDR3 length is 16 residues. Per germline, CDR1 SGDLS and CDR2 YYNGEE. V gave up 4 bases and J gave up 1 base; unmatched junction bases: 5. CDR3 nucleotide sequence: TGTGCCAGCAGCCGGCTAGCGGGAGGCGGCACAGATACGCAGTATTTT. Translating it yields CASSRLAGGGTDTQYF.

This clonotype showed up just a few times. The rearrangement joins TRBV12-3 or TRBV12-4 to TRBJ2-1; D unclear. The V end was cut by 3 bases, the J end by 8 bases, with 14 bases between. This CDR3 has 14 amino acids. CDR3 sequence: CASSFKVSTHEQFF. The CDR3 coding sequence is TGTGCCAGCAGTTTTAAGGTTTCTACCCATGAGCAGTTCTTC.